Listed below are T cell receptor beta chains from one sample, sequenced in a study of shared clonotypes between healthy human individuals. Some clones are missing from TCRdb's copy, which holds only in-frame ones; the method was immunoSEQ multiplex PCR. The repertoire holds 900,000 to 1,200,000 clones, with about 84% as singletons. What was sequenced was memory CD4+ T cells from PBMCs. These receptors came from a man younger than 35 in good health. Some clones in this sample may be carry-over from other donors' samples. Both conserved end residues are part of each CDR3. The order of the fields is clone size, D gene, J gene, V gene, CDR3 DNA, CDR3 protein. The D gene is left open where the match is weak. Rows may omit the clone size; those that give it use once, few, many or a size class.

size: -; D: TRBD2; J: TRBJ2-5; V: TRBV7-2; DNA: TGTGCCAGCAGCTCGCAGACTAGCGGGACCCAGTACTTC; CDR3: CASSSQTSGTQYF
size: -; D: TRBD1; J: TRBJ1-1; V: TRBV2; DNA: TGTGCCAGCAGTCTAGCCGGGACAGGGAACACTGAAGCTTTCTTT; CDR3: CASSLAGTGNTEAFF
size: -; D: TRBD1; J: TRBJ1-2; V: TRBV5-1; DNA: TGCGCCAGCAGCTCGGCCAGGGGGCCATCTAACTATGGCTACACCTTC; CDR3: CASSSARGPSNYGYTF
size: -; D: TRBD1; J: TRBJ1-1; V: TRBV6-4; DNA: TGTGCCAGCAGTGACCGGACAGGGGGAGGCACTGAAGCTTTCTTT; CDR3: CASSDRTGGGTEAFF
size: -; D: TRBD2; J: TRBJ2-7; V: TRBV25-1; DNA: TGTGCCAGCAGTGGGGGAAGACTAGCGGGAGGCCACGAGCAGTACTTC; CDR3: CASSGGRLAGGHEQYF
size: -; D: -; J: TRBJ2-2; V: TRBV5-4; DNA: TGTGCCAGCAGCCACTTCCAGGGGCTAGCAGAGATCACGAACACCGGGGAGCTGTTTTTT; CDR3: CASSHFQGLAEITNTGELFF
size: -; D: TRBD2; J: TRBJ2-3; V: TRBV28; DNA: TGTGCCAGCACCGCCGAGGGCGGGAGGGCCGCAGATACGCAGTATTTT; CDR3: CASTAEGGRAADTQYF
size: -; D: -; J: TRBJ1-4; V: TRBV18; DNA: TGTGCCAGCTCACCATCTACCGTCGCAACTAATGAAAAACTGTTTTTT; CDR3: CASSPSTVATNEKLFF
size: -; D: -; J: TRBJ2-2; V: TRBV7-9; DNA: TGTGCCAGCAGCCCTCATGCCACCGGGGAGCTGTTTTTT; CDR3: CASSPHATGELFF
size: few; D: TRBD2; J: TRBJ2-3; V: TRBV14; DNA: TGTGCCAGCAGCTCTCGGACTAGCGGGGGGCTTAGCACAGATACGCAGTATTTT; CDR3: CASSSRTSGGLSTDTQYF
size: -; D: TRBD1; J: TRBJ2-3; V: TRBV10-3; DNA: TGTGCCATCAGTGAGGCCAGCGGACAGGGCGCAGATACGCAGTATTTT; CDR3: CAISEASGQGADTQYF
size: many; D: -; J: TRBJ2-3; V: TRBV4-1; DNA: TGCGCCAGCAGCTCCCCCCTAAGGGATACGCAGTATTTT; CDR3: CASSSPLRDTQYF
size: few; D: -; J: TRBJ2-6; V: TRBV2; DNA: TGTGCCAGCAGAGGATCTATTAGCTCTGGGGCCAACGTCCTGACTTTC; CDR3: CASRGSISSGANVLTF
size: -; D: -; J: TRBJ2-6; V: TRBV19; DNA: TGTGCCAGTAGTATACAAACAGGGAGCGGGGCCAACGTCCTGACTTTC; CDR3: CASSIQTGSGANVLTF
size: -; D: -; J: TRBJ1-2; V: TRBV15; DNA: TGTGCCACCAGCAGAGATCGGAGGGTGAGCTATGGCTACACCTTC; CDR3: CATSRDRRVSYGYTF
size: -; D: -; J: TRBJ2-3; V: TRBV27; DNA: TGTGCCAGCAGCCTCCCCGGGCGCACAGATACGCAGTATTTT; CDR3: CASSLPGRTDTQYF
size: -; D: -; J: TRBJ2-3; V: TRBV29-1; DNA: TGCAGCGCCAGGACAGTCACAGATACGCAGTATTTT; CDR3: CSARTVTDTQYF
size: -; D: TRBD1; J: TRBJ2-7; V: TRBV4-1; DNA: TGCGCCAGCAGCCAGGGGACAGGGGCAAACTCCGAGCAGTACTTC; CDR3: CASSQGTGANSEQYF
size: -; D: TRBD1; J: TRBJ1-2; V: TRBV5-4; DNA: TGTGCCAGCAGCTTGGATGGCCGGGGACAGGGATCCGGCTACACCTTC; CDR3: CASSLDGRGQGSGYTF
size: -; D: TRBD2; J: TRBJ2-1; V: TRBV5-1; DNA: TGCGCCAGCAGCACGGGGACTAGCGGGGGCTACAATGAGCAGTTCTTC; CDR3: CASSTGTSGGYNEQFF
size: few; D: -; J: TRBJ2-7; V: TRBV5-6; DNA: TGTGCCAGCAGCTTGCTCCGGGGCGACGAGCAGTACTTC; CDR3: CASSLLRGDEQYF
size: few; D: -; J: TRBJ2-3; V: TRBV28; DNA: TGTGCCAGCAGTGGGTCCGGGACGGGGCATTGGGATACGCAGTATTTT; CDR3: CASSGSGTGHWDTQYF
size: once; D: -; J: TRBJ2-7; V: TRBV27; DNA: TGTGCCAGCTCAGGGACAACCTACGAGCAGTACTTC; CDR3: CASSGTTYEQYF
size: -; D: -; J: TRBJ1-4; V: TRBV5-1; DNA: TGCGCCAGCAGCTTGGACAGGGCGGAAGGAAAACTGTTTTTT; CDR3: CASSLDRAEGKLFF
size: once; D: TRBD1; J: TRBJ1-6; V: TRBV7-3; DNA: TGTGCCAGCAGCATGACAGGGGGCGCTGATTCACCCCTCCACTTT; CDR3: CASSMTGGADSPLHF
size: -; D: -; J: TRBJ2-1; V: TRBV27; DNA: TGTGCCAGCAGCACGACCGGGACCGGCTACAATGAGCAGTTCTTC; CDR3: CASSTTGTGYNEQFF
size: -; D: -; J: TRBJ2-1; V: TRBV7-2; DNA: TGTGCCAGCAGCCAACCCAGCGGCCCAGGTTGGAATGAGCAGTTCTTC; CDR3: CASSQPSGPGWNEQFF
size: -; D: TRBD1; J: TRBJ2-7; V: TRBV19; DNA: TGTGCCAGTAGTAACCTCCGGGACAGGGGGCCTTACTACGAGCAGTACTTC; CDR3: CASSNLRDRGPYYEQYF
size: -; D: -; J: TRBJ2-5; V: TRBV5-1; DNA: TGCGCCAGCAGTCCTAGCAGCCAAGAGACCCAGTACTTC; CDR3: CASSPSSQETQYF
size: once; D: TRBD2; J: TRBJ2-3; V: TRBV18; DNA: TGTGCCAGCTCAGTAGGCCTAGCGGGCACAGATACGCAGTATTTT; CDR3: CASSVGLAGTDTQYF
size: -; D: -; J: TRBJ2-7; V: TRBV2; DNA: TGTGCCAGCAGTCTCCTGACCTCCTACGAGCAGTACTTC; CDR3: CASSLLTSYEQYF
size: -; D: TRBD2; J: TRBJ2-1; V: TRBV7-2; DNA: TGTGCCAGCAGTCCACGGACTAGCGGGGGTGAGCAGTTCTTC; CDR3: CASSPRTSGGEQFF
size: -; D: -; J: TRBJ1-5; V: TRBV28; DNA: TGTGCCAGCAGTTTAGTCGAGGTCAATCAGCCCCAGCATTTT; CDR3: CASSLVEVNQPQHF
size: -; D: -; J: TRBJ2-6; V: TRBV5-1; DNA: TGCGCCAGCAGCCCCAGGCCCTCGTTCCAGTACTCTGGGGCCAACGTCCTGACTTTC; CDR3: CASSPRPSFQYSGANVLTF
size: -; D: TRBD2; J: TRBJ2-5; V: TRBV18; DNA: TGTGCCAGCTCACCCGGCAGCGGGAGGTTACTTGAGACCCAGTACTTC; CDR3: CASSPGSGRLLETQYF
size: -; D: -; J: TRBJ2-1; V: TRBV6-1; DNA: TGTGCCAGCAGCTCTGAGGGTCGGGTTGAGCAGTTCTTC; CDR3: CASSSEGRVEQFF
size: -; D: TRBD1; J: TRBJ1-1; V: TRBV5-1; DNA: TGCGCCAGCAGCGGATCGACAGGGATGAACACTGAAGCTTTCTTT; CDR3: CASSGSTGMNTEAFF
size: -; D: TRBD1; J: TRBJ1-3; V: TRBV28; DNA: TGTGCCAGCAGTTCCTACAGGGGGCTTGGAAACACCATATATTTT; CDR3: CASSSYRGLGNTIYF
size: -; D: -; J: TRBJ2-7; V: TRBV19; DNA: TGTGCCAGTAGTATGGGTTCAAGGGGATCCTACGAGCAGTACTTC; CDR3: CASSMGSRGSYEQYF
size: -; D: -; J: TRBJ2-1; V: TRBV4-3; DNA: TGCGCCAGCAGCCGGATAGCGGTTAGCTCCTACAATGAGCAGTTCTTC; CDR3: CASSRIAVSSYNEQFF
size: -; D: -; J: TRBJ1-2; V: TRBV9; DNA: TGTGCCAGCAGCGTAGGTGGCCAGGGTAACTATGGCTACACCTTC; CDR3: CASSVGGQGNYGYTF
size: -; D: -; J: TRBJ1-4; V: TRBV27; DNA: TGTGCCAGCAGTTCCTCAGTCCTTAGCAGAGAAAAACTGTTTTTT; CDR3: CASSSSVLSREKLFF
size: -; D: -; J: TRBJ2-5; V: TRBV4-3; DNA: TGCGCCAGCAGCCAAGTGGGCTCTCAGACCCAGTACTTC; CDR3: CASSQVGSQTQYF
size: -; D: -; J: TRBJ1-5; V: TRBV7-5; DNA: TGTGTCAGAAGCTCCCATTCGGGTCTTATCCTGCAATCCGGTCAGCCCCAGCATTTT; CDR3: CVRSSHSGLILQSGQPQHF
size: -; D: TRBD2; J: TRBJ2-3; V: TRBV4-2; DNA: TGTGCCAGCAGCCAAGGCCGGACTAGCGGATACACAGATACGCAGTATTTT; CDR3: CASSQGRTSGYTDTQYF
size: -; D: TRBD1; J: TRBJ1-5; V: TRBV27; DNA: TGTGCCAGCAGTGCTACAGGGGGCACAAGCAATCAGCCCCAGCATTTT; CDR3: CASSATGGTSNQPQHF
size: few; D: TRBD2; J: TRBJ2-5; V: TRBV4-1; DNA: TGCGCCAGCAGCCAGTTAGCGGGAGGGGACCAAGAGACCCAGTACTTC; CDR3: CASSQLAGGDQETQYF
size: -; D: -; J: TRBJ1-3; V: TRBV4-1; DNA: TGCGCCAGCAGCCAAGATGAGAGAAACTCTGGAAACACCATATATTTT; CDR3: CASSQDERNSGNTIYF
size: few; D: -; J: TRBJ2-7; V: TRBV19; DNA: TGTGCATCTAGAGGCGGGGCCAGGTCCTCCTACGAGCAGTACTTC; CDR3: CASRGGARSSYEQYF
size: -; D: -; J: TRBJ1-5; V: TRBV5-6; DNA: TGTGCCAGCAGCTTGGCGCCAGGGTGGTACCAGCCCCAGCATTTT; CDR3: CASSLAPGWYQPQHF